This T cell receptor (beta chain) was captured in a study of shared clonotypes between healthy human individuals. Across the study: Each donor had three CD4 naive, three CD4 memory, two CD8 naive and one CD8 memory plate.

Assay: immunoSEQ multiplex PCR; the TCRdb copy retains only in-frame clones and omits some. The data contain 1,400,000 or so clones, roughly 98.5% of them singletons. The sequenced sample consisted of naive CD4+ T cells sorted from blood. Stated subset: CD45RA+ positively selected. The sequence was obtained from a man between 25 and 39 years old in good health.

The CDR3 loop is CAWNETPYEQYF. In nucleotides, the CDR3 is TGTGCCTGGAATGAAACACCATACGAGCAGTACTTC. The chain links TRBV30 to TRBJ2-7; D remains unclear. Trimming took off 4 bases at V and 4 bases at J, with 11 bases between the two ends. CDR3 length equals 12 residues. Germline V gene lookup returns CDR1 GTSNPN and CDR2 SVGIG (reference sequence). The full variable domain, in which reference TRBV30 and TRBJ2-7 provide the parts outside the CDR3, is SQTIHQWPATLVQPVGSPLSLECTVEGTSNPNLYWYRQAAGRGLQLLFYSVGIGQISSEVPQNLSASRPQDRQFILSSKKLLLSDSGFYLCAWNETPYEQYFGPGTRLTVT.